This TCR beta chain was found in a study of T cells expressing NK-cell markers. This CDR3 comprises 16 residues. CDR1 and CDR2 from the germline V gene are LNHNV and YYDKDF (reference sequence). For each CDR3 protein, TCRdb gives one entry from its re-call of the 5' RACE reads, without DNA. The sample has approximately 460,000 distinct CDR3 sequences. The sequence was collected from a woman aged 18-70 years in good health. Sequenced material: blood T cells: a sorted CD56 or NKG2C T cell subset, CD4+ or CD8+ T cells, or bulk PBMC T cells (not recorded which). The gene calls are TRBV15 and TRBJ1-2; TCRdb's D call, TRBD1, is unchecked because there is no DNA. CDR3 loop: CATSRDRAGGTYGYTF.